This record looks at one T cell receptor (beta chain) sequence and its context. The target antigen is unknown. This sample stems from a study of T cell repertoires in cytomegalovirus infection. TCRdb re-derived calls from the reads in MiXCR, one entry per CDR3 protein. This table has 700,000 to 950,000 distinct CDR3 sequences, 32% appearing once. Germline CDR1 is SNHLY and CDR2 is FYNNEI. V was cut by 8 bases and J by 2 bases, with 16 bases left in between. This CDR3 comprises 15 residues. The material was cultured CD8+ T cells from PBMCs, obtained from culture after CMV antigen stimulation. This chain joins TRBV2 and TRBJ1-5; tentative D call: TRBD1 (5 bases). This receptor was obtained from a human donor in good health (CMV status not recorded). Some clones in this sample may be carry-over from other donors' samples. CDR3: CASSLTDGGNQPQHF. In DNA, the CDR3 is TGTGCCAGCTCCTTGACAGATGGGGGCAATCAGCCCCAGCATTTT. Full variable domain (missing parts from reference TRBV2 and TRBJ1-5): EPEVTQTPSHQVTQMGQEVILRCVPISNHLYFYWYRQILGQKVEFLVSFYNNEISEKSEIFDDQFSVERPDGSNFTLKIRSTKLEDSAMYFCASSLTDGGNQPQHFGDGTRLSIL.